This T cell receptor (beta chain) originates from a study of early T cells in non-severe SARS-CoV-2 infection. The junction had 9 bases not matched to a gene; V was cut back by 7 bases and J by 2 bases. Germline assignment: CDR1 MGHRA and CDR2 YSYEKL. The CDR3 contains 15 residues. The TCR library protocol was used to attach unique molecular identifiers. These identifiers were attached to individual cDNA molecules. Each CDR3 protein is one row after TCRdb ran MiXCR on the 5' RACE reads. The sample has approximately 30,000 distinct CDR3 sequences; 7% to 7.5% are singletons. The TCR originated in an adult who was a healthcare worker with PCR-confirmed SARS-CoV-2 infection or an uninfected control (not recorded which). The material sequenced was whole blood, taken at baseline. J is TRBJ1-2 and V is TRBV4-1, with 8 nucleotides matching TRBD1. The CDR3 is CASNDPPGGNYGYTF. CDR3 in DNA: TGCGCCAGCAACGACCCTCCAGGGGGCAACTATGGCTACACCTTC.